The clone carrying this T cell receptor beta chain occurred many times. Germline CDR1 SGHRS, CDR2 YFSETQ. The CDR3 runs 13 residues. Trimming cost V 4 bases and J 6 bases, with 14 bases left between them. This record comes from a study of blood T cell repertoires in COVID-19. The protocol was immunoSEQ multiplex PCR, while the TCRdb copy is restricted to in-frame clones and leaves out a portion. The sample records about 170,000 clones, about three quarters being singletons. This chain links TRBV5-1 with TRBJ2-7, with D possibly matching TRBD2 (6 bases). Sequenced: peripheral blood. The sequence derives from a man in his sixties or seventies with acute or convalescent COVID-19. In nucleotides, the CDR3 is TGCGCCAGCAGCCCCGGTGGAGGGACCGAGCAGTACTTC. Amino acids: CASSPGGGTEQYF. Full variable domain (outside the CDR3, taken from reference TRBV5-1 and TRBJ2-7): KAGVTQTPRYLIKTRGQQVTLSCSPISGHRSVSWYQQTPGQGLQFLFEYFSETQRNKGNFPGRFSGRQFSNSRSEMNVSTLELGDSALYLCASSPGGGTEQYFGPGTRLTVT.